This is a list of T cell receptor beta chains from one sample in a study of OX40 agonist ivuxolimab in advanced cancers. This table comes from immunoSEQ multiplex PCR, and its TCRdb copy is limited to in-frame clones, with some not included. Altogether approximately 60,000 clones are present, approximately 86% being singletons, with the ten largest covering approximately 2.5%. Sequencing used CD4+ or CD8+ T cells sorted from blood, obtained in a trial of the OX40 agonist ivuxolimab. Receptors were obtained from an adult with an advanced solid tumor such as melanoma, head and neck, liver or kidney cancer. CDR3s include the opening cysteine and the closing phenylalanine or tryptophan. The D gene is left open where the match is weak.

TRBV11-2	TRBJ2-5	TRBD2	CASSLAGGQETQYF	TGTGCCAGCAGCTTAGCGGGGGGCCAAGAGACCCAGTACTTC
TRBV5-4	TRBJ1-1	TRBD1	CASSLDRRMNTEAFF	TGTGCCAGCAGCCTGGACAGGCGAATGAACACTGAAGCTTTCTTT
TRBV29-1	TRBJ2-7	.	CSVVAISYEQYF	TGCAGCGTTGTTGCCATCTCCTACGAGCAGTACTTC
TRBV10-3	TRBJ2-7	.	CAISEPTWYEYEQYF	TGTGCCATCAGTGAGCCGACTTGGTATGAGTACGAGCAGTACTTC
TRBV6-5	TRBJ1-2	.	CASRELANYGYTF	TGTGCCAGCAGAGAGTTAGCTAACTATGGCTACACCTTC
TRBV19	TRBJ1-6	.	CASSGVPSPLHF	TGTGCCAGTAGTGGGGTGCCGTCACCCCTCCACTTT
TRBV7-3	TRBJ2-3	TRBD1	CASSLVGTGGTDTQYF	TGTGCCAGCAGCTTAGTGGGGACAGGGGGCACAGATACGCAGTATTTT
TRBV6-5	TRBJ1-2	TRBD1	CASSPPGQSNYGYTF	TGTGCCAGCAGCCCCCCGGGACAGTCTAACTATGGCTACACCTTC
TRBV5-1	TRBJ2-3	TRBD2	CASSLVALAGGINTQYF	TGCGCCAGCAGCTTGGTAGCTTTAGCGGGAGGTATCAATACGCAGTATTTT
TRBV5-4	TRBJ2-2	TRBD2	CASSLGLAGETGELFF	TGTGCCAGCAGCTTGGGACTAGCGGGAGAAACCGGGGAGCTGTTTTTT
TRBV2	TRBJ2-2	.	CASRGETGELFF	TGTGCCAGCAGGGGTGAGACCGGGGAGCTGTTTTTT
TRBV14	TRBJ2-1	TRBD2	CASSQERGGLNNEQFF	TGTGCCAGCAGCCAGGAACGGGGGGGGCTGAACAATGAGCAGTTCTTC
TRBV29-1	TRBJ1-1	.	CSAWTVNLNTEAFF	TGCAGCGCTTGGACCGTTAATTTGAACACTGAAGCTTTCTTT
TRBV11-3	TRBJ2-7	.	CASSPAGDRPNEQYF	TGTGCCAGCAGCCCAGCGGGGGACAGACCTAACGAGCAGTACTTC
TRBV7-9	TRBJ2-7	.	CASSQRTATYEQYF	TGTGCCAGCAGCCAGCGGACAGCAACCTACGAGCAGTACTTC